This is a list of T cell receptor beta chains from one sample in a study of CD8+ T cells in alopecia areata. The protocol was immunoSEQ multiplex PCR, while the TCRdb copy is restricted to in-frame clones and leaves out a portion. The top ten clones hold 1% of a sample with 150,000 to 200,000 clones, roughly 66% of them seen once. Here the sequenced sample was CD4+ T cells sorted from blood, taken at week 24, from a patient treated with tofacitinib. Receptors originate from a human donor with alopecia areata. CDR3s include the opening cysteine and the closing phenylalanine or tryptophan. A D gene is named only where the DNA matches it firmly. Where a row states a size, it is once, few, many or the class of an expanded clone; other rows omit it.

cdr3_length	v_call	clone_size	j_call	d_call	cdr3_aa	cdr3_nt
11	TRBV20-1	NA	TRBJ2-7	NA	CSAFRDPEEYF	TGCAGTGCTTTCCGGGACCCCGAGGAGTACTTC
11	TRBV29-1	NA	TRBJ2-1	NA	CSAGGWVEQFF	TGCAGCGCCGGAGGGTGGGTTGAGCAGTTCTTC
15	TRBV29-1	NA	TRBJ2-2	TRBD1	CSGRTGGANTGELFF	TGCAGCGGTAGAACAGGGGGCGCGAACACCGGGGAGCTGTTTTTT
17	TRBV5-6	NA	TRBJ2-6	NA	CASSLADRRLGANVLTF	TGTGCCAGCAGCTTGGCCGACAGGAGGTTGGGGGCCAACGTCCTGACTTTC
11	TRBV30	NA	TRBJ1-1	NA	CAWIRVNEAFF	TGTGCCTGGATCAGGGTGAATGAAGCTTTCTTT
12	TRBV29-1	NA	TRBJ1-5	NA	CSVVRVNQPQHF	TGCAGCGTTGTTCGCGTTAATCAGCCCCAGCATTTT
14	TRBV5-1	NA	TRBJ1-5	NA	CASSLASGDQPQHF	TGCGCCAGCAGCTTGGCGTCTGGGGATCAGCCCCAGCATTTT
15	TRBV29-1	once	TRBJ2-3	TRBD1	CSVAGQETITDTQYF	TGCAGCGTGGCGGGACAGGAGACCATCACAGATACGCAGTATTTT
13	TRBV29-1	NA	TRBJ1-2	NA	CSARTVTNYGYTF	TGCAGCGCGCGGACAGTAACTAACTATGGCTACACCTTC
15	TRBV2	few	TRBJ1-1	TRBD1	CASSPRTGMNTEAFF	TGTGCCAGCAGCCCTAGGACAGGGATGAACACTGAAGCTTTCTTT
15	TRBV30	NA	TRBJ1-5	TRBD1	CAWSFGTGITQPQHF	TGTGCCTGGAGCTTCGGGACAGGGATCACCCAGCCCCAGCATTTT
14	TRBV14	few	TRBJ1-4	NA	CASSQSALGEKLFF	TGTGCCAGCAGCCAATCCGCGCTTGGGGAAAAACTGTTTTTT
13	TRBV21-1	few	TRBJ1-2	NA	CASSPGQNYGYTF	TGTGCCAGCAGCCCGGGACAAAACTATGGCTACACCTTC
19	TRBV7-2	few	TRBJ2-3	TRBD2	CASSLRLAGGLRTTDTQYF	TGTGCCAGCAGCTTAAGGCTAGCGGGGGGCCTGAGGACCACAGATACGCAGTATTTT
15	TRBV7-9	NA	TRBJ2-3	TRBD2	CASSLAVAGPDTQYF	TGTGCCAGCAGCTTAGCGGTAGCGGGACCCGATACGCAGTATTTT
16	TRBV7-6	NA	TRBJ1-2	TRBD1	CASSLGVGQAARGYTF	TGTGCCAGCAGCTTAGGGGTGGGACAGGCCGCCCGTGGCTACACCTTC
14	TRBV30	NA	TRBJ2-3	NA	CAWDGITSTDTQYF	TGTGCCTGGGACGGGATCACCTCCACAGATACGCAGTATTTT
13	TRBV5-5	NA	TRBJ2-7	NA	CASSFGGSYEQYF	TGTGCCAGCAGCTTCGGCGGCTCCTACGAGCAGTACTTC
12	TRBV29-1	NA	TRBJ1-5	NA	CSVGDSNQPQHF	TGCAGCGTTGGCGATAGCAATCAGCCCCAGCATTTT
13	TRBV29-1	few	TRBJ2-2	NA	CSVARGNTGELFF	TGCAGCGTTGCCAGGGGGAACACCGGGGAGCTGTTTTTT
14	TRBV29-1	NA	TRBJ2-3	TRBD2	CSVAASGFTDTQYF	TGCAGCGTTGCGGCTAGCGGATTCACAGATACGCAGTATTTT
11	TRBV29-1	few	TRBJ2-5	NA	CSMVREETQYF	TGCAGCATGGTGAGAGAGGAGACCCAGTACTTC
11	TRBV30	NA	TRBJ2-7	NA	CAWRREHEQYF	TGTGCCTGGAGAAGGGAGCACGAGCAGTACTTC
11	TRBV30	NA	TRBJ1-2	NA	CAHYWGNGYTF	TGTGCCCATTACTGGGGGAATGGCTACACCTTC
15	TRBV30	NA	TRBJ1-2	NA	CAWSIPGRRNYGYTF	TGTGCCTGGAGTATACCGGGACGGAGGAACTATGGCTACACCTTC
13	TRBV29-1	NA	TRBJ1-1	TRBD1	CSVGHPGGTEAFF	TGCAGCGTAGGACACCCAGGGGGCACTGAAGCTTTCTTT
13	TRBV30	NA	TRBJ1-1	NA	CAWRDSMNTEAFF	TGTGCCTGGAGGGACAGCATGAACACTGAAGCTTTCTTT
13	TRBV7-3	NA	TRBJ1-1	NA	CASSLTGHTEAFF	TGTGCCAGCAGCTTGACAGGTCACACTGAAGCTTTCTTT
15	TRBV11-2	NA	TRBJ2-3	NA	CASSPGGGGTDTQYF	TGTGCCAGCAGCCCGGGTGGGGGTGGCACAGATACGCAGTATTTT
12	TRBV30	few	TRBJ2-7	NA	CAWSVSGYEQYF	TGTGCCTGGAGTGTAAGTGGCTACGAGCAGTACTTC
15	TRBV4-3	NA	TRBJ2-3	TRBD2	CASSRTSSNTDTQYF	TGCGCCAGCAGCAGGACTAGTTCGAACACAGATACGCAGTATTTT
11	TRBV30	NA	TRBJ2-3	TRBD1	CAWKQGDTQYF	TGTGCCTGGAAACAGGGGGATACGCAGTATTTT
15	TRBV9	NA	TRBJ1-1	NA	CASSTTGTRNTEAFF	TGTGCCAGCAGTACCACAGGGACCCGAAACACTGAAGCTTTCTTT
12	TRBV29-1	NA	TRBJ1-2	NA	CSATEGEHGYTF	TGCAGCGCCACGGAGGGGGAGCATGGCTACACCTTC
16	TRBV18	few	TRBJ1-1	NA	CASSPPAGGGNTEAFF	TGTGCCAGCTCACCACCGGCCGGGGGTGGGAACACTGAAGCTTTCTTT
15	TRBV29-1	NA	TRBJ1-5	NA	CSVEDRRDKNQVQHF	TGCAGCGTTGAAGATCGACGGGACAAGAATCAGGTCCAGCATTTT
15	TRBV6-4	NA	TRBJ2-6	NA	CASSDGGNGANVLTF	TGTGCCAGCAGTGACGGGGGGAATGGGGCCAACGTCCTGACTTTC
15	TRBV9	NA	TRBJ1-2	NA	CASTGGGGRNYGYTF	TGTGCCAGCACCGGGGGAGGAGGACGAAACTATGGCTACACCTTC
13	TRBV25-1	NA	TRBJ1-1	NA	CASSPEGSTEAFF	TGTGCCAGCAGCCCCGAGGGGAGCACTGAAGCTTTCTTT
13	TRBV6-5	few	TRBJ1-6	NA	CASRPYYDSPLHF	TGTGCCAGCAGGCCGTACTATGATTCACCCCTCCACTTT
12	TRBV30	NA	TRBJ1-3	NA	CAWSVLGNTIYF	TGTGCCTGGAGTGTACTAGGAAACACCATATATTTT
13	TRBV30	NA	TRBJ1-6	NA	CAWNNGYNSPLHF	TGTGCCTGGAATAATGGTTATAATTCACCCCTCCACTTT
14	TRBV28	few	TRBJ2-6	NA	CASSLLSGANVLTF	TGTGCCAGCAGTTTACTCTCTGGGGCCAACGTCCTGACTTTC
14	TRBV29-1	NA	TRBJ2-3	NA	CSGSGLGDTDTQYF	TGCAGCGGTTCCGGGCTGGGGGACACAGATACGCAGTATTTT
14	TRBV30	NA	TRBJ2-1	NA	CAWSVHGARGEQFF	TGTGCCTGGAGTGTACACGGAGCGCGGGGTGAGCAGTTCTTC
15	TRBV27	NA	TRBJ2-5	NA	CASSFLGLKGETQYF	TGTGCCAGCAGTTTCCTGGGGCTAAAGGGAGAGACCCAGTACTTC
11	TRBV5-1	NA	TRBJ2-5	NA	CASSLVETQYF	TGCGCCAGCAGCTTGGTGGAGACCCAGTACTTC
17	TRBV27	once	TRBJ2-6	NA	CASSSNPGASRANVLTF	TGTGCCAGCAGTTCGAACCCAGGGGCTAGTAGGGCCAACGTCCTGACTTTC
14	TRBV10-3	few	TRBJ1-2	NA	CAISGVSTNYGYTF	TGTGCCATCAGTGGTGTCAGCACTAACTATGGCTACACCTTC
14	TRBV25-1	once	TRBJ1-6	NA	CASSAIGGNSPLHF	TGTGCCAGCAGTGCCATTGGCGGGAATTCACCCCTCCACTTT
12	TRBV29-1	NA	TRBJ2-7	NA	CSVEGGVNEQYF	TGCAGCGTTGAAGGGGGAGTTAACGAGCAGTACTTC
12	TRBV30	once	TRBJ1-1	NA	CAWTPGQTEAFF	TGTGCCTGGACACCGGGGCAGACTGAAGCTTTCTTT
14	TRBV27	once	TRBJ1-6	NA	CASSFSLGGSPLHF	TGTGCCAGCAGTTTTTCCCTGGGAGGTTCACCCCTCCACTTT
18	TRBV4-2	NA	TRBJ2-3	TRBD2	CASSQDSSGGGAADTQYF	TGTGCCAGCAGCCAAGACTCCTCCGGCGGGGGGGCAGCAGATACGCAGTATTTT
14	TRBV4-3	NA	TRBJ2-7	NA	CASSTQTASPEQYF	TGCGCCAGCAGCACCCAAACGGCCAGCCCTGAGCAGTACTTC
17	TRBV7-8	few	TRBJ2-6	TRBD2	CASSLGAGGSGANVLTF	TGTGCCAGCAGCTTAGGAGCGGGAGGCTCTGGGGCCAACGTCCTGACTTTC
12	TRBV2	many	TRBJ2-7	NA	CASSYPVYEQYF	TGTGCCAGCAGTTACCCAGTCTACGAGCAGTACTTC
11	TRBV20-1	NA	TRBJ2-7	NA	CSAPWTREQYF	TGCAGTGCTCCATGGACCCGGGAGCAGTACTTC